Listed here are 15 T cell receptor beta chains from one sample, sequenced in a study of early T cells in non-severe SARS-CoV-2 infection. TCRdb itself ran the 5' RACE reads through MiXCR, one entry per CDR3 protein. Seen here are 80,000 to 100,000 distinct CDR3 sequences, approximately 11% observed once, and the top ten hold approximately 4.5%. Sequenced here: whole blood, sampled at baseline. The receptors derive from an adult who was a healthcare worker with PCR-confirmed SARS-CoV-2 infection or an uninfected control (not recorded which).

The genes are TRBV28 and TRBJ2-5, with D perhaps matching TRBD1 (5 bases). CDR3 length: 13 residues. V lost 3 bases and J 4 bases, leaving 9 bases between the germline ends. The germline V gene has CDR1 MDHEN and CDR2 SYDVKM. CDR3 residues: CASSFQGTETQYF. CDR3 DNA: TGTGCCAGCAGTTTTCAGGGAACAGAGACCCAGTACTTC.

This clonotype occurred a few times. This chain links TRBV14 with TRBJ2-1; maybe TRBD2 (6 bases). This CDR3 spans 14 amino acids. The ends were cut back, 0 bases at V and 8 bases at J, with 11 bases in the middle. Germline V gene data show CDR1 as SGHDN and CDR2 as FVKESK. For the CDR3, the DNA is TGTGCCAGCAGCCAAGAGTTAGGAGGGGATGAGCAGTTCTTC. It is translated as CASSQELGGDEQFF.

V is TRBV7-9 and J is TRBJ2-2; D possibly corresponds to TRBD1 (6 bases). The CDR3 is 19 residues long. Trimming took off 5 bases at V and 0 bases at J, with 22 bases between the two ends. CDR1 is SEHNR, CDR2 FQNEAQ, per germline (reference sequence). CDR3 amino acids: CASSSIGLRDKTNTGELFF. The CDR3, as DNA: TGTGCCAGCAGCAGCATTGGGCTTCGGGACAAGACGAACACCGGGGAGCTGTTTTTT.

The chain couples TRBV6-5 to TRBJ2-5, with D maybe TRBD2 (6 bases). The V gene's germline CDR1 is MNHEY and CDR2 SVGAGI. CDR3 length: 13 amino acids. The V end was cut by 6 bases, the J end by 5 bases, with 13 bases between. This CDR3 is CASRGAGIETQYF. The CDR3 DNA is TGTGCCAGCAGAGGGGCGGGGATCGAGACCCAGTACTTC.

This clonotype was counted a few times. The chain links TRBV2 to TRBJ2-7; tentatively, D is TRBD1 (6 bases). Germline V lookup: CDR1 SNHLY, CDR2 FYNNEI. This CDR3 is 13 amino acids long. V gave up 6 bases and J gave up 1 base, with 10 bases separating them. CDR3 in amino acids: CASRQTGSYEQYF. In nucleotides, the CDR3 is TGTGCCAGCAGACAGACAGGATCCTACGAGCAGTACTTC.

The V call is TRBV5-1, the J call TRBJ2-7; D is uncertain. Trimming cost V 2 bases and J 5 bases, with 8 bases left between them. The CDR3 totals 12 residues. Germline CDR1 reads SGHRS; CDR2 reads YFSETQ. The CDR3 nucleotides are TGCGCCAGCAGCTTTCGCGGCGACGAGCAGTACTTC. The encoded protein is CASSFRGDEQYF.

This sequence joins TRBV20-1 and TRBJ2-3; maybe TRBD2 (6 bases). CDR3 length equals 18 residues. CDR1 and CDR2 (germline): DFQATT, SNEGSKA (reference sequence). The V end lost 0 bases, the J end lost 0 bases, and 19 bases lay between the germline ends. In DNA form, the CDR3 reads TGCAGTGCTAGAGATGCGGGACTGCCTATCCCTAGCACAGATACGCAGTATTTT. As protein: CSARDAGLPIPSTDTQYF.

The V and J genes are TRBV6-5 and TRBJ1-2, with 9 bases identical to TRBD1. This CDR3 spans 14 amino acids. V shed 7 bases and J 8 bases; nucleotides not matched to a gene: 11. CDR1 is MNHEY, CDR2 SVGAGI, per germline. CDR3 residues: CASMPYRGHRGYTF. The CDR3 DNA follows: TGTGCCAGCATGCCGTACAGGGGGCATCGGGGCTACACCTTC.

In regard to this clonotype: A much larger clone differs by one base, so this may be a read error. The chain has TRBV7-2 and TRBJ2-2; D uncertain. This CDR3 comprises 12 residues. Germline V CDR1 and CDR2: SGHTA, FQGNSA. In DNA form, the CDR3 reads TGTGCCAACAGCCTATACACCGGGGAGCTGTTTTTT. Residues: CANSLYTGELFF.

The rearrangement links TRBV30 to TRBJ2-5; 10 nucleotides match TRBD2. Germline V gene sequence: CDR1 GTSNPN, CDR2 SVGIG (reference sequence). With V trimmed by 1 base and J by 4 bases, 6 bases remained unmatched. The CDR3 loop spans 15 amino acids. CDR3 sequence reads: CAWSALAGVGETQYF. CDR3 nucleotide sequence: TGTGCCTGGAGTGCGCTAGCGGGAGTGGGAGAGACCCAGTACTTC.

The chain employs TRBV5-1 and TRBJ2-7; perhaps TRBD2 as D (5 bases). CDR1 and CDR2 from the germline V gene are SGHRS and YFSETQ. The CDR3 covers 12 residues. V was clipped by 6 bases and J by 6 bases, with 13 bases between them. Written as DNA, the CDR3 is TGCGCCAGCACGTATGGAGGTGGCGAGCAGTACTTC. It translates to CASTYGGGEQYF.

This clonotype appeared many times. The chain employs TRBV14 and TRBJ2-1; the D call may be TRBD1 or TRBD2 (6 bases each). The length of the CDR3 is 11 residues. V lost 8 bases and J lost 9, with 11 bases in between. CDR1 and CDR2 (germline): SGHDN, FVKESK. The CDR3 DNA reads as TGTGCCAGCTCAGGGGAGGTTGAGCAGTTCTTC. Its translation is CASSGEVEQFF.

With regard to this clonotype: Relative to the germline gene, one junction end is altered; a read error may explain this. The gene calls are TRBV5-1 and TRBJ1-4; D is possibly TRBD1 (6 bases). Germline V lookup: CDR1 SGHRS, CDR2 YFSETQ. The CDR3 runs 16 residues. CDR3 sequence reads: CVSSLAPDRSNEKLFF. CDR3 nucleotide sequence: TGCGTCAGCAGCCTTGCTCCGGACAGATCTAATGAAAAACTGTTTTTT.

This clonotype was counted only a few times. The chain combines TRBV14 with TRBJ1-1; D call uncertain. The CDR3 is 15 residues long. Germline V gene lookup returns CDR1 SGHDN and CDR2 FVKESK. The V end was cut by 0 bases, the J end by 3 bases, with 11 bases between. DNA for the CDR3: TGTGCCAGCAGCCAAGATTGGGGAGTCTACACTGAAGCTTTCTTT. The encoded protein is CASSQDWGVYTEAFF.

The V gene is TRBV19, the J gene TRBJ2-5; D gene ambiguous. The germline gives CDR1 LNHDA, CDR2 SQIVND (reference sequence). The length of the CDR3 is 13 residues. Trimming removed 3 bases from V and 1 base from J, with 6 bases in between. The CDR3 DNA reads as TGTGCCAGTAGTATGGGCAGCCAAGAGACCCAGTACTTC. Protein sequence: CASSMGSQETQYF.